These T cell receptor beta chains were read from a single sample in a study of post-analysis software for immune sequencing data. TCRdb re-derived calls from the PCR reads in MiXCR, one entry per CDR3 protein. The data hold approximately 350,000 distinct CDR3 sequences, with roughly 38% observed a single time. Sequences were obtained from blood. The receptors stem from a girl aged 10-17 years with multiple sclerosis. The CDR3 runs from the conserved cysteine through the conserved F or W.

TRBV2	CASSEGGLAPDTQYF
TRBV29-1	CSVRAGGLYNEQFF
TRBV4-1	CASSQRGREGEAFF
TRBV4-3	CASSLSERPRETQYF
TRBV4-3	CASSQASSGGAPTDTQYF
TRBV7-9	CASSPGRGQYF
TRBV6-2/TRBV6-3	CASSLRPGTNTHTDTQYF
TRBV11-2	CASSFETGFNEQFF
TRBV7-9	CASSLTGGKAYEQYF
TRBV6-5	CASSYSIAPHEETQYF
TRBV29-1	CSVEMSADYGYTF
TRBV6-5	CASSSIVRGRHHLEDTDTQYF
TRBV5-1	CASSRFLEKITDTQYF
TRBV11-2	CASRPTGTPETQYF
TRBV27	CASSLAGTGGGYGYTF
TRBV13	CASSQERGNVYEQYF
TRBV6-2/TRBV6-3	CASRPRGVTKETQYF
TRBV6-5	CASSYSGRYEQYF
TRBV7-2	CASSLQTGFYNEQFF
TRBV10-3	CAISPGDTMNTEAFF
TRBV20-1	CSASRDSSYEQYF
TRBV7-2	CASSLSFAGETQYF
TRBV7-2	CASSLVTGQETQYF
TRBV4-2	CASSQEGRNYGYTF
TRBV29-1	CSVDQGGGEQFF
TRBV3-1	CASSPGWGGQPQHF
TRBV7-2	CASRTGGNTEAFF
TRBV9	CASSVGFSGGSLSYNEQFF
TRBV4-2	CASRPLGTGRGTNEKLFF
TRBV28	CASRTGQGAYNEQFF
TRBV10-3	CAISEHPVVPEQYF
TRBV7-2	CASSWGYDYEQYF
TRBV14	CASSQDTTDSYSNQPQHF